A selection of T cell receptor beta chains follows, all from one sample in a study of neurological immune-mediated disorders. MiXCR, applied by TCRdb to the 5' RACE reads, yields one record per CDR3 protein. The table records some 37,000 distinct CDR3 sequences, about 4.4% of them present only once. The sample taken for sequencing was CD4+ T cells from blood. The origin of the receptors is a man between 18 and 35 years old in good health. Both conserved end residues are part of each CDR3. A D gene is named only where the DNA matches it firmly. Part of the rows lack a size; the others show once, few, many or a class for expanded clones.

V	D	J	size	CDR3	DNA
TRBV16	NA	TRBJ1-3	many	CASSGGNTIYF	TGTGCCAGCAGCGGGGGAAACACCATATATTTT
TRBV7-9	NA	TRBJ1-6	NA	CASSQQSSYNSPLHF	TGTGCCAGCAGCCAACAGAGCTCCTATAATTCACCCCTCCACTTT
TRBV7-2	NA	TRBJ1-1	many	CASSPPGTMGTEAFF	TGTGCCAGCAGCCCCCCAGGCACCATGGGGACTGAAGCTTTCTTT
TRBV7-2	NA	TRBJ1-5	many	CASSSSGWKYQPQHF	TGTGCCAGCAGCTCCTCCGGCTGGAAATATCAGCCCCAGCATTTT
TRBV7-9	TRBD1	TRBJ1-4	many	CASSFIGGQFYEKLFF	TGTGCCAGCAGCTTTATCGGGGGACAGTTTTATGAAAAACTGTTTTTT
TRBV20-1	NA	TRBJ2-5	NA	CSATDAGIEQETQYF	TGCAGTGCTACGGATGCCGGGATAGAACAAGAGACCCAGTACTTC
TRBV6-5	TRBD2	TRBJ2-7	many	CASSILAGEVEQYF	TGTGCCAGCAGTATACTAGCGGGGGAGGTCGAGCAGTACTTC
TRBV7-3	NA	TRBJ2-5	many	CASSPSGGYQETQYF	TGTGCCAGCAGCCCCTCAGGGGGGTACCAAGAGACCCAGTACTTC
TRBV5-5	TRBD1	TRBJ1-2	many	CASSLGQGDFYGYTF	TGTGCCAGCAGCTTGGGACAGGGAGACTTCTATGGCTACACCTTC
TRBV20-1	TRBD2	TRBJ2-5	medium-sized	CSGTSGPGTQYF	TGCAGTGGGACTAGCGGTCCGGGGACCCAGTACTTC
TRBV6-2/TRBV6-3	NA	TRBJ1-1	many	CASLRVNTEAFF	TGTGCCAGCCTGAGGGTGAACACTGAAGCTTTCTTT
TRBV4-1	TRBD1	TRBJ2-2	many	CASSPGQGYTGELFF	TGCGCCAGCAGCCCGGGACAGGGATACACCGGGGAGCTGTTTTTT
TRBV10-3	TRBD2	TRBJ2-1	many	CAISDGGAGGHSYNEQFF	TGTGCCATCAGTGATGGTGGTGCGGGGGGACACTCCTACAATGAGCAGTTCTTC
TRBV7-7	TRBD2	TRBJ2-5	NA	CASSQPRAGGGETQYF	TGTGCTAGCAGCCAACCCCGTGCGGGGGGGGGCGAGACCCAGTACTTC
TRBV11-1	NA	TRBJ2-5	many	CASSRRSGREKETQYF	TGTGCCAGCAGTCGTCGTTCCGGCCGGGAGAAAGAGACCCAGTACTTC
TRBV3-1	NA	TRBJ2-2	many	CASSMASGELFF	TGTGCCAGCAGCATGGCCAGCGGGGAGCTGTTTTTT
TRBV6-1	NA	TRBJ1-1	NA	CASREGGPRGNTEAFF	TGTGCCAGCAGGGAGGGGGGGCCGAGAGGGAACACTGAAGCTTTCTTT
TRBV29-1	NA	TRBJ1-1	many	CSATMSSALVNTEAFF	TGCAGCGCCACAATGAGTTCCGCTCTAGTGAACACTGAAGCTTTCTTT
TRBV5-1	TRBD1	TRBJ2-1	many	CASSTGQGGSNEQFF	TGCGCCAGCAGCACGGGACAGGGAGGATCAAATGAGCAGTTCTTC
TRBV4-1	TRBD1	TRBJ1-2	many	CASSQDRQGGSYTF	TGCGCCAGCAGCCAAGATCGCCAGGGGGGCAGCTACACCTTC
TRBV7-9	NA	TRBJ2-1	many	CASSLGPTYNEQFF	TGTGCCAGCAGCCTTGGACCCACCTACAATGAGCAGTTCTTC
TRBV27	NA	TRBJ1-4	many	CASSLGPAGIWGEKLFF	TGTGCCAGCAGTTTAGGACCTGCCGGGATTTGGGGTGAAAAACTGTTTTTT
TRBV6-2/TRBV6-3	NA	TRBJ2-4	many	CASSLLLAKNIQYF	TGTGCCAGCAGTTTGTTACTAGCCAAAAACATTCAGTACTTC
TRBV20-1	NA	TRBJ2-2	many	CSAPLHLTGELFF	TGCAGTGCCCCGCTACACCTCACCGGGGAGCTGTTTTTT
TRBV6-5	NA	TRBJ1-2	few	CAIGAANYGYTF	TGTGCCATAGGGGCGGCCAACTATGGCTACACCTTC
TRBV20-1	TRBD1	TRBJ1-5	many	CSAGRTGENQPQHF	TGCAGTGCTGGTAGGACAGGGGAGAATCAGCCCCAGCATTTT
TRBV10-3	NA	TRBJ2-1	many	CAITTGISYNEQFF	TGTGCCATCACAACAGGGATCTCCTACAATGAGCAGTTCTTC
TRBV20-1	TRBD2	TRBJ2-1	many	CSALTSGGANEQFF	TGCAGTGCCCTGACTAGCGGGGGGGCTAATGAGCAGTTCTTC
TRBV20-1	NA	TRBJ2-7	many	CSAPLGRSRDEQYF	TGCAGTGCCCCTCTTGGACGTAGTCGGGACGAGCAGTACTTC
TRBV7-2	TRBD2	TRBJ2-7	many	CASSWGGGYEQYF	TGTGCCAGCAGCTGGGGGGGGGGCTACGAGCAGTACTTC
TRBV7-7	NA	TRBJ2-7	many	CASSSAGAWEQYF	TGTGCTAGCAGCTCCGCCGGGGCCTGGGAGCAGTACTTC
TRBV5-1	NA	TRBJ1-1	many	CASSRETEAFF	TGCGCCAGCAGTCGAGAAACTGAAGCTTTCTTT
TRBV20-1	TRBD1	TRBJ1-4	many	CSHRGLNNEKLFF	TGCAGTCACAGGGGACTGAATAATGAAAAACTGTTTTTT
TRBV20-1	TRBD1	TRBJ2-7	NA	CSAGTLYGTVTYEQYF	TGCAGTGCTGGTACGTTGTACGGGACAGTGACCTACGAGCAGTACTTC
TRBV6-5	NA	TRBJ1-5	NA	CASSYGRGDTQHF	TGTGCCAGCAGTTACGGTAGAGGAGATACGCAGCATTTT
TRBV6-6	NA	TRBJ2-1	many	CASFSFLGNEQFF	TGTGCCAGCTTTAGTTTTTTGGGCAATGAGCAGTTCTTC
TRBV20-1	TRBD1	TRBJ1-1	many	CSASPGQGASFF	TGCAGTGCTAGCCCGGGACAGGGGGCTTCTTTCTTT
TRBV4-1	TRBD2	TRBJ2-5	many	CASSQGRGRVETQYF	TGCGCCAGCAGCCAAGGTCGGGGGAGGGTAGAGACCCAGTACTTC
TRBV20-1	NA	TRBJ1-1	many	CSAPLTVGNTEAFF	TGCAGTGCTCCCTTAACCGTGGGTAACACTGAAGCTTTCTTT
TRBV4-3	TRBD1	TRBJ2-7	NA	CASSRGTGATYEQYF	TGCGCCAGCAGCCGGGGGACAGGGGCAACCTACGAGCAGTACTTC
TRBV2	NA	TRBJ1-1	many	CASSVSVRTEAFF	TGTGCCAGCAGTGTATCGGTTAGGACTGAAGCTTTCTTT
TRBV29-1	NA	TRBJ2-3	many	CSVEGVLADTQYF	TGCAGCGTTGAAGGGGTGCTGGCAGATACGCAGTATTTT
TRBV3-1	NA	TRBJ2-5	many	CASSHNQGETQYF	TGTGCCAGCAGCCATAATCAAGGAGAGACCCAGTACTTC
TRBV18	NA	TRBJ2-3	many	CASSPQDRAFTDTQYF	TGTGCCAGCTCACCACAAGATCGGGCCTTCACAGATACGCAGTATTTT
TRBV2	TRBD2	TRBJ2-1	NA	CASTPVSGVNEQFF	TGTGCCAGCACCCCTGTAAGCGGGGTAAATGAGCAGTTCTTC
TRBV27	TRBD1	TRBJ1-1	once	CASTNIKGAGNTEAFF	TGTGCCAGCACTAACATCAAGGGGGCAGGGAACACTGAAGCTTTCTTT
TRBV14	NA	TRBJ2-6	many	CASSLLRANVLTF	TGTGCCAGCAGCCTTCTCAGGGCCAACGTCCTGACTTTC
TRBV29-1	NA	TRBJ2-5	many	CSVRPLQETQYF	TGCAGCGTAAGACCACTCCAAGAGACCCAGTACTTC
TRBV20-1	NA	TRBJ1-3	many	CSARLSLRGNTIYF	TGCAGTGCTAGATTATCCCTCCGGGGGAACACCATATATTTT
TRBV3-1	NA	TRBJ1-1	many	CASSLRPGTGNTEAFF	TGTGCCAGCAGCCTCCGTCCCGGGACGGGGAACACTGAAGCTTTCTTT
TRBV5-1	NA	TRBJ2-7	many	CASSHGTIAYEQYF	TGCGCCAGCAGCCATGGGACAATTGCCTACGAGCAGTACTTC
TRBV6-2/TRBV6-3	NA	TRBJ1-1	many	CASSYGAGVVYTEAFF	TGTGCCAGCAGTTACGGGGCAGGGGTTGTGTACACTGAAGCTTTCTTT
TRBV6-6	NA	TRBJ1-3	many	CASSIGGSGNTIYF	TGTGCCAGCAGTATCGGAGGTTCTGGAAACACCATATATTTT
TRBV6-5	NA	TRBJ1-4	many	CASSYSSHNEKLFF	TGTGCCAGCAGTTACTCTAGCCATAATGAAAAACTGTTTTTT
TRBV4-3	NA	TRBJ1-2	many	CASSQDSQVPYGYTF	TGCGCCAGCAGCCAAGATTCACAGGTCCCCTATGGCTACACCTTC